Listed below are T cell receptor beta chains from one sample, sequenced in a study of early T cells in non-severe SARS-CoV-2 infection. Each CDR3 protein is one row after TCRdb ran MiXCR on the 5' RACE reads. This sample yields fewer than 100,000 distinct CDR3 sequences, of which about 12% are seen a single time; over 2% belongs to the top ten. What was sequenced was whole blood. The source of these receptors is an adult who was a healthcare worker with PCR-confirmed SARS-CoV-2 infection or an uninfected control (not recorded which). CDR3s include the opening cysteine and the closing phenylalanine or tryptophan. The D gene is left open where the match is weak. Expanded clones get a size class; other rows say once, few or many, or leave the size out.

v_gene,abundance,d_gene,j_gene,len,CDR3nt,CDR3aa
TRBV3-1,few,-,TRBJ2-2,15,TGTGCCAGCAGCGTCGGGACTTCAAACACCGGGGAGCTGTTTTTT,CASSVGTSNTGELFF
TRBV12-3/TRBV12-4,-,TRBD1,TRBJ2-7,16,TGTGCCAGCACCTTAACCGGGACAGGGGTTTCCTACGAGCAGCACTTC,CASTLTGTGVSYEQHF
TRBV9,few,-,TRBJ1-2,12,TGTGCCAGCAGGCCGGGAGTCTATGGCTACACCTTC,CASRPGVYGYTF
TRBV5-1,-,TRBD2,TRBJ2-1,17,TGCGCCAGCAGCTTAACCCCCCTAGCGGGGGCCTACAATGAGCAGTTCTTC,CASSLTPLAGAYNEQFF
TRBV4-1,few,-,TRBJ1-5,15,TGCGCCAGCAGCCCGACAAGCCATCGCAATCAGCCCCAGCATTTT,CASSPTSHRNQPQHF
TRBV4-3,few,TRBD2,TRBJ2-7,16,TGCGCCAGCAGCCAAGAACCGGCGGGGGGTCCCTACGAGCAGTACTTC,CASSQEPAGGPYEQYF
TRBV20-1,few,TRBD1,TRBJ2-5,13,TGCAGTGCTCGGGACAGGGGGCCGGAGACCCAGTACTTC,CSARDRGPETQYF
TRBV20-1,few,-,TRBJ1-1,10,TGCAGCCGCGTACGGACTGAAGCTTTCTTT,CSRVRTEAFF
TRBV29-1,many,TRBD1,TRBJ1-1,11,TGCAGCGTAGATGAGGGGGCAGTGGCTTTCTTT,CSVDEGAVAFF
TRBV18,many,TRBD1,TRBJ2-1,16,TGTGCCAGCTCACCACCGCGACAGGGGGCTTACAATGAGCAGTTCTTC,CASSPPRQGAYNEQFF
TRBV18,many,TRBD1,TRBJ2-3,12,TGTGCCAGCTCATACAGGGGTGATACGCAGTATTTT,CASSYRGDTQYF
TRBV21-1,few,-,TRBJ1-6,16,TGTGCCAGCAGCAAAGTCCTGAGTTCCTATAATTCACCCCTCCACTTT,CASSKVLSSYNSPLHF
TRBV29-1,-,-,TRBJ1-1,12,TGCAGCGTTGTCTGGTCGAACACTGAAGCTTTCTTT,CSVVWSNTEAFF
TRBV5-1,few,-,TRBJ2-7,14,TGCGCCAGCAGCCCTACACCTTCAGGAGACGAGCAGTACTTC,CASSPTPSGDEQYF
TRBV7-9,many,-,TRBJ1-5,15,TGTGCCAGCAGCCCACAACAGGGTAGCAATCAGCCCCAGCATTTT,CASSPQQGSNQPQHF
TRBV10-2,many,TRBD1,TRBJ1-5,16,TGCGCCAGCAGTGAGTCTCTGGGACAGGGAGGAGTGCCCCAGCATTTT,CASSESLGQGGVPQHF
TRBV24-1,once,-,TRBJ2-5,16,TGTGCCACCAGTGATTCTATCCCCGGGACACAAGAGACCCAGTACTTC,CATSDSIPGTQETQYF
TRBV28,many,-,TRBJ1-1,13,TGTGCCAGCAGTTTTCGCGGGTACACTGAAGCTTTCTTT,CASSFRGYTEAFF
TRBV28,-,-,TRBJ1-1,13,TGTGCCAGCAGTTTCGGCACGGGAACTGAAGCTTTCTTT,CASSFGTGTEAFF
TRBV5-4,many,-,TRBJ2-3,14,TGTGCCAGCAGCTTGTGGGGGGGCAGCGATACGCAGTATTTT,CASSLWGGSDTQYF
TRBV4-1,few,-,TRBJ1-3,17,TGCGCCAGCAGCCAAGGGATGGGTGGCAGCACTGGAAACACCATATATTTT,CASSQGMGGSTGNTIYF
TRBV19,few,-,TRBJ1-2,12,TGTGCCAGTAGTATCAGGGGCAGCGGCTACACCTTC,CASSIRGSGYTF
TRBV4-1,-,TRBD1,TRBJ2-1,15,TGCGCCAGCAGCCAGCCGACAGGGAAGGAGAATGAGCAGTTCTTC,CASSQPTGKENEQFF
TRBV7-8,few,TRBD1,TRBJ2-3,17,TGTGCCAGCAGCCGCTACGGGACAGGGGGGTTCACAGATACGCAGTATTTT,CASSRYGTGGFTDTQYF
TRBV21-1,many,-,TRBJ2-7,11,TGTGCCAGTACCTCTGGATACGAGCAGTACTTC,CASTSGYEQYF
TRBV7-2,many,-,TRBJ2-2,15,TGTGCCAGCAGCTTAGAGAGGAGGAACACCGGGGAGCTGTTTTTT,CASSLERRNTGELFF
TRBV7-2,-,TRBD2,TRBJ2-7,19,TGTGCCAGCAGCTGGTCTCCCGGGACTAGCGGGTTTAGCTCCTACGAGCAGTACTTC,CASSWSPGTSGFSSYEQYF
TRBV20-1,-,-,TRBJ1-5,13,TGCAGTGCTGGCGGGACTTTAAATCAGCCCCAGCATTTT,CSAGGTLNQPQHF
TRBV19,many,TRBD1,TRBJ1-5,18,TGTGCCAGTAGTATAGTCCCAACCGGGACAGGGTACAATCAGCCCCAGCATTTT,CASSIVPTGTGYNQPQHF
TRBV5-1,many,-,TRBJ1-1,14,TGCGCCAGCAGCGTGGACAGAATGAACACTGAAGCTTTCTTT,CASSVDRMNTEAFF
TRBV7-9,-,-,TRBJ1-4,13,TGTGCCAGCAGCTTTAGAAGTGATGAAAAACTGTTTTTT,CASSFRSDEKLFF
TRBV5-4,-,TRBD1,TRBJ1-4,14,TGTGCCAGCAGCTTGGGACAGGGGAGCGAAAAACTGTTTTTT,CASSLGQGSEKLFF
TRBV12-3/TRBV12-4,-,-,TRBJ2-7,14,TGTGCCAGCAGTTTAGCGGGGGGCCCCAACGAGCAGTACTTC,CASSLAGGPNEQYF
TRBV10-3,many,-,TRBJ2-3,13,TGTGCCATCAGTGAGTCCGGGACGGATACGCAGTATTTT,CAISESGTDTQYF
TRBV6-2/TRBV6-3,-,TRBD1,TRBJ2-2,15,TGTGCCAGCAACCACAACAGGGGGAACACCGGGGAGCTGTTTTTT,CASNHNRGNTGELFF
TRBV7-2,-,TRBD2,TRBJ2-7,14,TGTGCCAGCAGCTTAAGGGCGGGAGGGTACGAGCAGTACTTC,CASSLRAGGYEQYF
TRBV7-2,-,-,TRBJ1-2,15,TGTGCCAGCAGCTTAGCAGGGGGGCGCGGCTATGGCTACACCTTC,CASSLAGGRGYGYTF
TRBV7-9,-,-,TRBJ2-1,11,TGTGCCAGCAGCCCTATCGATGAGCAGTTCTTC,CASSPIDEQFF
TRBV6-2/TRBV6-3,many,-,TRBJ2-3,14,TGTGCCAGCAAAAAGGTGGCTTTCGACGATACGCAGTATTTT,CASKKVAFDDTQYF
TRBV14,-,TRBD1,TRBJ2-6,17,TGTGCCAGCAGAGCAGGACAGGGTTCCTCTGGGGCCAACGTCCTGACTTTC,CASRAGQGSSGANVLTF